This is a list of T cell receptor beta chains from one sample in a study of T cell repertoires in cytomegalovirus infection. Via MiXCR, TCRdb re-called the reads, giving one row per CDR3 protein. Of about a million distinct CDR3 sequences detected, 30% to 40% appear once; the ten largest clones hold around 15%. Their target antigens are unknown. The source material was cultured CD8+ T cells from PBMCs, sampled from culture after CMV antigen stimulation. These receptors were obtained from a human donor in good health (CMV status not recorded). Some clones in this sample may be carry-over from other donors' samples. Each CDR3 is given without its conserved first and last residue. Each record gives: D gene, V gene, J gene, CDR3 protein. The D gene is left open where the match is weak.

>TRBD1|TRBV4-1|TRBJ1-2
ASKAGGKDGYT
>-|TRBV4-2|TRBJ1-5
ASSQGGGSGNQPQH
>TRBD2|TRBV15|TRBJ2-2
ATSRPGLAGGSHTGELF
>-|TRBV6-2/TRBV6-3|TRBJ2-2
ASTVGGTGELF
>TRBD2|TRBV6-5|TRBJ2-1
ASTVTSGIYNEQF
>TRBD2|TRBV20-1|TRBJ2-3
SARYQRGLSYVTDTQY
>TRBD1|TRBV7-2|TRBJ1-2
ASSFNRGDNYGYT
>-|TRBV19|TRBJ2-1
ASSINGYNEQF
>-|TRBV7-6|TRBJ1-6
ASSRAGRDSPLH
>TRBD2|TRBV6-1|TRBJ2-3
ASSEFPSGGLHTDTQY
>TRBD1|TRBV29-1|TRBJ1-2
SVEDRETGTFGYT
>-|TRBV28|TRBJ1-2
ASSLALNTAEHRYGYT
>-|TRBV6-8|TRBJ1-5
ASGLGRYDQPQH
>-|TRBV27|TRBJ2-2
ASSLRGRGTGELF
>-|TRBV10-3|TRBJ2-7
ASWGTNPADEQY
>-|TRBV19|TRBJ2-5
ASSIGSGPLQETQY
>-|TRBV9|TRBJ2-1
ASSAGPANEQF
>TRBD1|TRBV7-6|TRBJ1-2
ASSLEVTGANYGYT
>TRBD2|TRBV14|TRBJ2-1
ASRTSGGAHYNEQF
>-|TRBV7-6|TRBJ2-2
ASSLVLVGELF
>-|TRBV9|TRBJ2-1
ASSGHRDSNEQF
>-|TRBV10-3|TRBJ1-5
AIAPGNQPQH
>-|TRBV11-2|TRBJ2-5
ASSLVGGGERETQY
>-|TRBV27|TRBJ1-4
ASRTVNEKLF
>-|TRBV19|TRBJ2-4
ASSIGGSKNIQY
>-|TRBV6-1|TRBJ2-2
ASSGIRAGRTGELF